This T cell receptor (beta chain) was profiled in a study of metastatic and nonmetastatic thyroid tumors. Study background: Patients with malignant and benign thyroid disease provided blood and tumor or nodule tissue, whose repertoires were compared.

This CDR3 is built from 15 residues. V lost 1 base, J lost 6 bases, and 13 bases lay in between. This clone was recorded at least ten times. Its antigen is unknown. With MiXCR, TCRdb reprocessed the PCR reads. This table holds 50,000 to 70,000 clones, more than 3.5% found once. Findings and limits, study-wide: Benign nodules were reported to have significantly lower TCR beta diversity than malignant thyroid tumors, in blood and tumor.

No patient received treatment before thyroid surgery. This rearrangement joins TRBV12-3 or TRBV12-4 to TRBJ2-1; D is tentatively TRBD1 or TRBD2 (5 bases each). The sample taken for sequencing was blood. This sequence originates from a female donor with papillary thyroid cancer or a benign thyroid nodule (not recorded which). Some clones in this sample may be carry-over from other donors' samples. This CDR3 reads CASSLDGAGLNEQFF. The CDR3 DNA sequence: TGTGCCAGCAGTTTAGATGGGGCGGGCCTCAATGAGCAGTTCTTC.